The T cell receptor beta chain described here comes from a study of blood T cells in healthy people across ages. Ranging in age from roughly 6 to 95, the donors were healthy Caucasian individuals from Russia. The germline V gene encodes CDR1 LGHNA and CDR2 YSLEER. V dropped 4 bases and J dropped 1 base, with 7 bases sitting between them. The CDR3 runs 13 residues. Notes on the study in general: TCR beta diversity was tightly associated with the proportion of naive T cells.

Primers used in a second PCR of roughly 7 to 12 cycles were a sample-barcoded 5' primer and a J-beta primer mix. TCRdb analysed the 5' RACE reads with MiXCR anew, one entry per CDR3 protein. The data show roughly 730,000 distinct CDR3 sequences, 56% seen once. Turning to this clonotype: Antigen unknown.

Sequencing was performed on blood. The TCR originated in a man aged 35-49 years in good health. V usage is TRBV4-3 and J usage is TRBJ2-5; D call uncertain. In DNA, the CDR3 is TGCGCCAGCAGCCTGACACTCCAAGAGACCCAGTACTTC. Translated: CASSLTLQETQYF.